The clone carrying this T cell receptor beta chain was seen a few times. Trimming stripped 6 bases from V and 9 bases from J, with 12 bases between. The CDR3 has 12 residues. Germline V CDR1 and CDR2: SNHLY, FYNNEI. Authors' analysis steps: Quantification of nucleated cells was approximated via reference gene primer amplification. Sequencing used immunoSEQ multiplex PCR; TCRdb keeps in-frame clones, though not all of them. The V and J calls and the clone size are those of that table, but D and trimming were determined from the DNA. The sample shows about 340,000 clones, about 87% of them seen only once. The source of the sample is a study of blood T cell repertoires in COVID-19. Study as a whole: The United States, Italy and Spain supplied acute and convalescent COVID-19 samples.

This receptor was identified in a woman aged 45-65 years with COVID-19, enrolled during active disease. V usage is TRBV2 and J usage is TRBJ1-5; D may be TRBD1 (5 bases). Sequencing was done on a sample of peripheral blood. The CDR3 is CASSFQGGPQHF. In nucleotides, the CDR3 is TGTGCCAGCAGCTTTCAGGGCGGGCCCCAGCATTTT.